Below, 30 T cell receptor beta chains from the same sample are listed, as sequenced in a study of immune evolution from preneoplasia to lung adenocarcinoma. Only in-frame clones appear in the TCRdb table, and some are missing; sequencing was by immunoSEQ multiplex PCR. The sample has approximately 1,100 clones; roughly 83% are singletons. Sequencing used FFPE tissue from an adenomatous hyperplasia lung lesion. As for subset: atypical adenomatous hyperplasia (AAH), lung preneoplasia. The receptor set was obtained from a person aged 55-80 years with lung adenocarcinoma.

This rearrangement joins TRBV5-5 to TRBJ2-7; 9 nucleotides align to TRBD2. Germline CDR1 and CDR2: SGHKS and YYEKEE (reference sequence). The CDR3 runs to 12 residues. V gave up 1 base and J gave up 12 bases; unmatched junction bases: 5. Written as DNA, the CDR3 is TGTGCCAGCAGCTTGATAGCGGGAGTCACGTACTTC. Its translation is CASSLIAGVTYF.

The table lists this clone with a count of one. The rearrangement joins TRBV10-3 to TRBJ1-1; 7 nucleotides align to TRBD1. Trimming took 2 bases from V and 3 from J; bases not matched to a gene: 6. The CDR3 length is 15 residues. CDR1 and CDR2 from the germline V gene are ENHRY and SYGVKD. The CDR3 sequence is CAISEQTGIDTEAFF. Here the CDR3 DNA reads TGTGCCATCAGTGAGCAGACAGGGATCGACACTGAAGCTTTCTTT.

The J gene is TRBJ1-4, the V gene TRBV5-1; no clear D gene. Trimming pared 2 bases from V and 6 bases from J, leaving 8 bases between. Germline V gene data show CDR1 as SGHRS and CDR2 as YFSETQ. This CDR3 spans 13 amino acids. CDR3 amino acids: CASSLRLDEKLFF. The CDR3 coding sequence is TGCGCCAGCAGCTTACGCTTAGATGAAAAACTGTTTTTT. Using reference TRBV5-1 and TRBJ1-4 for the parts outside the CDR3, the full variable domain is KAGVTQTPRYLIKTRGQQVTLSCSPISGHRSVSWYQQTPGQGLQFLFEYFSETQRNKGNFPGRFSGRQFSNSRSEMNVSTLELGDSALYLCASSLRLDEKLFFGSGTQLSVL.

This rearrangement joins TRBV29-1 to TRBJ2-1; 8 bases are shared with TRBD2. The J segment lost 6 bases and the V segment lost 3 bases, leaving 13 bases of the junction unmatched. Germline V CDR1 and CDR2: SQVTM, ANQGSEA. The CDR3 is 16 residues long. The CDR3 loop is CSVEYAGAGDVNEQFF. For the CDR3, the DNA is TGCAGCGTTGAGTACGCGGGAGCGGGGGATGTCAATGAGCAGTTCTTC.

The CDR3 DNA follows: TGTGCCAGCAGCGATAGCGGGAACTCCTACAATGAGCAGTTCTTC. Its protein is CASSDSGNSYNEQFF. The gene calls are TRBV9 and TRBJ2-1; 8 positions agree with TRBD2. CDR1 is SGDLS and CDR2 is YYNGEE in the germline V gene. V dropped 3 bases and J dropped 0; count of bases not matched to a gene: 2. The length of the CDR3 is 15 residues.

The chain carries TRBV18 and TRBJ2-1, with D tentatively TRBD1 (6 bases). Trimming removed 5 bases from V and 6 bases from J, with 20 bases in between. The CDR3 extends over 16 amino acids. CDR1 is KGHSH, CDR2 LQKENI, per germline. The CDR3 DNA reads TGTGCCAGCTCAAGTCTTAAGGGACACCGGAGCAATGAGCAGTTCTTC. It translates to CASSSLKGHRSNEQFF.

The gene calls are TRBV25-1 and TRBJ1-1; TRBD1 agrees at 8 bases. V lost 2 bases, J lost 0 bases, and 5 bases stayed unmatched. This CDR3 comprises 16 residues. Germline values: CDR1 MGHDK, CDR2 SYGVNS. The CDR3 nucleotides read TGTGCCAGCAGTGAACTAGGGACAGGCTTGAACACTGAAGCTTTCTTT. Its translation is CASSELGTGLNTEAFF.

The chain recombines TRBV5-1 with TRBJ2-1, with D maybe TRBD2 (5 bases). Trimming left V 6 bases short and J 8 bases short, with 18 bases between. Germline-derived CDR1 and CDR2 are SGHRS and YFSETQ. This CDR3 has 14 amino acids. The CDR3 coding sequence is TGCGCCAGCAACACCGCCCTATTGAGGGATGAGCAGTTCTTC. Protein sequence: CASNTALLRDEQFF.

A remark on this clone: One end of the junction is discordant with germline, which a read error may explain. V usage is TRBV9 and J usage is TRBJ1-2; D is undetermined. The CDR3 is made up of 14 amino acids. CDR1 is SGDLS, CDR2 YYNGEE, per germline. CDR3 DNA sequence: TGTGCCAGCAGCGTGGATGACTTTTCTTATGGCTACACCTTT. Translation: CASSVDDFSYGYTF.

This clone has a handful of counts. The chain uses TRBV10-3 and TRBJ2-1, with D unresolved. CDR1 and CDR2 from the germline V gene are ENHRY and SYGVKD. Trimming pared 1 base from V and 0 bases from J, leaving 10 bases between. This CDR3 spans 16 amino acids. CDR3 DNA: TGTGCCATCAGTGAGTATCGGTGGGGCTCCTACAATGAGCAGTTCTTC. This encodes CAISEYRWGSYNEQFF.

DNA of the CDR3: TGTGCCAGCAGTTATCACGGGGATACCTACGAGCAGTACTTC. This gives the protein CASSYHGDTYEQYF. This chain uses TRBV6-7 with TRBJ2-7; D might be TRBD2 (5 bases). TRBV6-7 is an ORF for which the function is uncertain. The CDR3 loop spans 14 amino acids. The V end was cut by 3 bases, the J end by 2 bases, with 11 bases between.

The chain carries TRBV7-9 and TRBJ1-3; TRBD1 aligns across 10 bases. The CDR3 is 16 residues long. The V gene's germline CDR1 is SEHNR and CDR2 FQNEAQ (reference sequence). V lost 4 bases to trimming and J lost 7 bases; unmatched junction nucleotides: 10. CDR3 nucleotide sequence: TGTGCCAGCAGCTCTGACAGGGGGCATTTTAGGAACACCATATATTTT. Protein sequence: CASSSDRGHFRNTIYF.

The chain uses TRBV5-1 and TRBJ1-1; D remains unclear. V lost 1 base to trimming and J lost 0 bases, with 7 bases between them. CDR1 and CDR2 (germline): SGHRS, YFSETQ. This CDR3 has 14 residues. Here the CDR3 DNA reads TGCGCCAGCAGCTTGTTCGAAATGAACACTGAAGCTTTCTTT. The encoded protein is CASSLFEMNTEAFF.

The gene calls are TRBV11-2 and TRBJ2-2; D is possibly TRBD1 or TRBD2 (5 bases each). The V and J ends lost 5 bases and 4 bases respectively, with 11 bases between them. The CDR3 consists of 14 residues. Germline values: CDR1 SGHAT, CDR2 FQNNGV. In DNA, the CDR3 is TGTGCCAGCAGCCGGGGACCGAGCACCGGGGAGCTGTTTTTT. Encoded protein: CASSRGPSTGELFF.

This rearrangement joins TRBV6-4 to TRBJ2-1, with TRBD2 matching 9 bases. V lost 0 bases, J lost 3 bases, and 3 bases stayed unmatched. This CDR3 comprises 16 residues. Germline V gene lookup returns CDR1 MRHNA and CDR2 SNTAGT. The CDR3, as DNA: TGTGCCAGCAGTGACTCGGCGGGAGGGGGCTACAATGAGCAGTTCTTC. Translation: CASSDSAGGGYNEQFF.

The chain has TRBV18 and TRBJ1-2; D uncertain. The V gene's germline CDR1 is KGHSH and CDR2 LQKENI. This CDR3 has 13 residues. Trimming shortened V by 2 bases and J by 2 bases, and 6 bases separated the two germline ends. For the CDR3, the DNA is TGTGCCAGCTCACCAGACGGGAACTATGGCTACACCTTC. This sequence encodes CASSPDGNYGYTF.

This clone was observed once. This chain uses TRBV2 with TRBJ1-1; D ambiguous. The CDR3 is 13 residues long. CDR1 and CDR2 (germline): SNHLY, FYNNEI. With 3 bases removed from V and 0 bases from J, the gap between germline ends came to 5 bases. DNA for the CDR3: TGTGCCAGCAGTGATAATCTGAACACTGAAGCTTTCTTT. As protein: CASSDNLNTEAFF.

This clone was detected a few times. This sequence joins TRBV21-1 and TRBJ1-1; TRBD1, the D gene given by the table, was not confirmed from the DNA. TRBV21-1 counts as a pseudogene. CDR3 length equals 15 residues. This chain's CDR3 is CASSKRQGKNTEAFF. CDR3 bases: TGTGCCAGCAGCAAACGACAGGGGAAGAACACTGAAGCTTTCTTT.

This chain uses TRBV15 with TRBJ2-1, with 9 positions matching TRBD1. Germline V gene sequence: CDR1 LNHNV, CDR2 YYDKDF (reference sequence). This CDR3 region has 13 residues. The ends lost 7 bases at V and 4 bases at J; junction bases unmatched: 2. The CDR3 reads CATKGQGYNEQFF. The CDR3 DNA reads TGTGCCACCAAGGGACAGGGTTACAATGAGCAGTTCTTC. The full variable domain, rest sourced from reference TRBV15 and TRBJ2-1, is DAMVIQNPRYQVTQFGKPVTLSCSQTLNHNVMYWYQQKSSQAPKLLFHYYDKDFNNEADTPDNFQSRRPNTSFCFLDIRSPGLGDTAMYLCATKGQGYNEQFFGPGTRLTVL.

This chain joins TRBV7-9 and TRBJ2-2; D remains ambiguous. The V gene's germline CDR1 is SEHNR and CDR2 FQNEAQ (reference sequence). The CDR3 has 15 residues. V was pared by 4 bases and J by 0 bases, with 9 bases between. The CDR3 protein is CASSSWTSNTGELFF. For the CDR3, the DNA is TGTGCCAGCAGCTCCTGGACCTCGAACACCGGGGAGCTGTTTTTT.

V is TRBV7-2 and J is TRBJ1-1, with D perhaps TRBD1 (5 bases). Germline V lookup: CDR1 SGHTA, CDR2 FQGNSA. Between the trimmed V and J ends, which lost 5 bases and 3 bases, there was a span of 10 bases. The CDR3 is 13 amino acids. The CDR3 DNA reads TGTGCCAGCAGCGTGACAGCGCACACTGAAGCTTTCTTT. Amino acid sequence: CASSVTAHTEAFF.

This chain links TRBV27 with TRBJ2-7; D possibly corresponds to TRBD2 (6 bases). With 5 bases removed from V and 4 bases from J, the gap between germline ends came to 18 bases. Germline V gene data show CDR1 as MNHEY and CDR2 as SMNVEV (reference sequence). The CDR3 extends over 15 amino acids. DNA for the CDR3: TGTGCCAGCAGTACACGCGGGACTCATGGTTACGAGCAGTACTTC. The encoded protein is CASSTRGTHGYEQYF.

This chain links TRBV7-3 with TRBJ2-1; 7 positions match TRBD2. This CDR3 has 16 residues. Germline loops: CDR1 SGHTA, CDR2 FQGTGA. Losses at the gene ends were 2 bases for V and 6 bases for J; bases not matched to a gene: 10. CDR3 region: CASSLSAGRWSNEQFF. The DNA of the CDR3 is TGTGCCAGCAGCTTATCGGCCGGGAGGTGGTCCAATGAGCAGTTCTTC. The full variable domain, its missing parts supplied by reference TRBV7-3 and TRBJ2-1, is GAGVSQTPSNKVTEKGKYVELRCDPISGHTALYWYRQSLGQGPEFLIYFQGTGAADDSGLPNDRFFAVRPEGSVSTLKIQRTERGDSAVYLCASSLSAGRWSNEQFFGPGTRLTVL.

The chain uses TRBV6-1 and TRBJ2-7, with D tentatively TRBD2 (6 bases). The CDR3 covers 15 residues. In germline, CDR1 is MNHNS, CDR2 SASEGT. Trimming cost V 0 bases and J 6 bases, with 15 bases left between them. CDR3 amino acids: CASSEAWGVLSEQYF. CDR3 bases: TGTGCCAGCAGTGAAGCTTGGGGGGTACTCTCCGAGCAGTACTTC.

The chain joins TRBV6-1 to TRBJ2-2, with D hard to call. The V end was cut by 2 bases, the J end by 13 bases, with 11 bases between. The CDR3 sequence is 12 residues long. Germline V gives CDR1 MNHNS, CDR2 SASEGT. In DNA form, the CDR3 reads TGTGCCAGCAGTGAACGTAGGGAAGTGCTGTTTTTT. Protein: CASSERREVLFF.

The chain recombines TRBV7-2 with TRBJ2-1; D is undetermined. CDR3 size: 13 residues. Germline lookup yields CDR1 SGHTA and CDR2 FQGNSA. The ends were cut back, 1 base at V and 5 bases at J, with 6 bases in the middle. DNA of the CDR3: TGTGCCAGCAGCTTAGTGGCGGACAATGAGCAGTTCTTC. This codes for CASSLVADNEQFF.

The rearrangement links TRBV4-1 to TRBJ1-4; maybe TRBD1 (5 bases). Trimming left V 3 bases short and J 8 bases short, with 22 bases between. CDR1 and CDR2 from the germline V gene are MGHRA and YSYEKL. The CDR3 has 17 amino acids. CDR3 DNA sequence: TGCGCCAGCAGCCAGGCTTCAGGGACGAGGGGCCGGGAAAAACTGTTTTTT. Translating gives CASSQASGTRGREKLFF.

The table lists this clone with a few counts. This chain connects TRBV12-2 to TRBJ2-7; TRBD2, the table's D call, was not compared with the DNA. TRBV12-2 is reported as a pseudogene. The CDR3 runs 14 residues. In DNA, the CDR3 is TGTGCAAGTCGCTCCGGGACTAGCGGGAGAACCAAGGACTTC. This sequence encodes CASRSGTSGRTKDF.

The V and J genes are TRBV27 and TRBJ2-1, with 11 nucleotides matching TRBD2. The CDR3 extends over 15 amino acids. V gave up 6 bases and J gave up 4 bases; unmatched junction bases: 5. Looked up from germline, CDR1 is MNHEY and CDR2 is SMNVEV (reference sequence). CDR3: CASRRGLAVYNEQFF. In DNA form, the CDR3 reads TGTGCCAGCAGGCGGGGACTAGCGGTATACAATGAGCAGTTCTTC.

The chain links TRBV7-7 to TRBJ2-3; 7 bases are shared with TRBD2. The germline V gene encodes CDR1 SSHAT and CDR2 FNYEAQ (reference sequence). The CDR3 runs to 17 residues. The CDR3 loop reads CASRTDAGDLSTDTQYF. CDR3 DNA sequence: TGTGCTAGCCGTACCGACGCGGGGGACCTTAGCACAGATACGCAGTATTTT.